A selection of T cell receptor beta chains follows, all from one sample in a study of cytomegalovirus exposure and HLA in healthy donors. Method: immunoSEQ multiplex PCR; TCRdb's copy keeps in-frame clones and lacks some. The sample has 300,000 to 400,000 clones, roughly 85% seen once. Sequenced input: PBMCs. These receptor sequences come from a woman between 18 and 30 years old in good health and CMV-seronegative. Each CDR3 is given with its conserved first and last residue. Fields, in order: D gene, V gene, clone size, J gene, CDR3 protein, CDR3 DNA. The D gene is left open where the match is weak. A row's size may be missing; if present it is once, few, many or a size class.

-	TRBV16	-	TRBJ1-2	CASSQSGLTNYGYTF	TGTGCCAGCAGCCAATCGGGGCTCACTAACTATGGCTACACCTTC
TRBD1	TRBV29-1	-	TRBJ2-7	CSVIGTGVEQYF	TGCAGCGTTATTGGGACAGGGGTCGAGCAGTACTTC
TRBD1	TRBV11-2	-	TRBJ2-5	CASSWNRGETQYF	TGTGCCAGCAGCTGGAACAGGGGAGAGACCCAGTACTTC
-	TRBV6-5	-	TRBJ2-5	CASSEGSHETQYF	TGTGCCAGCAGTGAGGGTTCCCACGAGACCCAGTACTTC
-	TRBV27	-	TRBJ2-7	CASSPGFSYEQYF	TGTGCCAGCAGCCCCGGGTTTTCCTACGAGCAGTACTTC
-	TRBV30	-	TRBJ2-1	CAWSVLSSYNEQFF	TGTGCCTGGAGTGTCCTGAGCTCCTACAATGAGCAGTTCTTC
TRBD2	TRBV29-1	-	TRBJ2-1	CSVGTTYNEQFF	TGCAGCGTCGGGACTACCTACAATGAGCAGTTCTTC
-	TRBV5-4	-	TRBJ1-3	CASGRGGTAGSGNTIYF	TGTGCCAGCGGACGCGGCGGGACCGCAGGCTCTGGAAACACCATATATTTT
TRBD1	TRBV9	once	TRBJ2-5	CASSGDRVDQETQYF	TGTGCCAGCAGCGGGGACAGGGTTGACCAAGAGACCCAGTACTTC
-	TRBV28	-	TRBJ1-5	CASTSWAESNQPQHF	TGTGCCAGCACTAGCTGGGCAGAAAGCAATCAGCCCCAGCATTTT
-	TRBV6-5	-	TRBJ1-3	CASSPGGSGNTIYF	TGTGCCAGCAGCCCCGGGGGGTCGGGAAACACCATATATTTT
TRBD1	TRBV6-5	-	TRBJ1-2	CASRDPGGGLGYTF	TGTGCCAGCAGAGATCCAGGGGGCGGGCTTGGCTACACCTTC
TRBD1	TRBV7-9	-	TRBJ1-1	CASSLAPGQGPEAFF	TGTGCCAGCAGCTTAGCTCCGGGACAGGGTCCTGAAGCTTTCTTT
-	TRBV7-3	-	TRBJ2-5	CASSLGPSFETQYF	TGTGCCAGCAGCTTGGGGCCCAGTTTTGAGACCCAGTACTTC
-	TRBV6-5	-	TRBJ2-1	CASSYLGSAGEFF	TGTGCCAGCAGTTACTTAGGGTCCGCCGGGGAGTTCTTC
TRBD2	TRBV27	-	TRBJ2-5	CASRGIAGVGETQYF	TGTGCCAGCAGAGGTATTGCGGGGGTAGGAGAGACCCAGTACTTC
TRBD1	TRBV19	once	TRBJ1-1	CASTFDRDGTEAFF	TGTGCCAGTACCTTCGACAGGGACGGGACTGAAGCTTTCTTT
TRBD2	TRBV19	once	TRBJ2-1	CASSIQAGGTYNEQFF	TGTGCCAGTAGTATTCAGGCGGGGGGCACCTACAATGAGCAGTTCTTC
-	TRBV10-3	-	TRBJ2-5	CAIRSGTTQETQYF	TGTGCCATCAGATCCGGGACAACCCAAGAGACCCAGTACTTC
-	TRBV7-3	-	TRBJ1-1	CASSLNPGANTEAFF	TGTGCCAGCAGCTTAAATCCAGGGGCGAACACTGAAGCTTTCTTT
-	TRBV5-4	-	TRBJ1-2	CASSLGAGYQGYTF	TGTGCCAGCAGCTTGGGTGCAGGATATCAGGGCTACACCTTC
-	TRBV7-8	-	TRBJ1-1	CASSSDRKNTEAFF	TGTGCCAGCAGCTCAGACAGGAAGAACACTGAAGCTTTCTTT
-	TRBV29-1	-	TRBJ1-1	CSAAGGPNTEAFF	TGCAGCGCCGCGGGGGGGCCGAACACTGAAGCTTTCTTT
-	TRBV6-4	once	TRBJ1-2	CASSTTVGDNGYTF	TGTGCCAGCAGCACAACCGTAGGGGATAATGGCTACACCTTC
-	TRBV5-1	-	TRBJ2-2	CASSPVDGRGGELFF	TGCGCCAGCAGCCCGGTCGACGGGCGGGGCGGGGAGCTGTTTTTT
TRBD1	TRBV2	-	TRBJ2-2	CASSYRQGARSGELFF	TGTGCCAGCAGCTACCGACAGGGGGCGCGATCCGGGGAGCTGTTTTTT
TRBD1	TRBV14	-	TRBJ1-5	CASSLGQGGQPQHF	TGTGCCAGCAGCCTAGGACAGGGCGGACAGCCCCAGCATTTT
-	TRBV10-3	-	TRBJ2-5	CAISEPSRQETQYF	TGTGCCATCAGTGAGCCCTCCAGACAAGAGACCCAGTACTTC
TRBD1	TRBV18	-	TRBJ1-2	CASSRDSHNYGYTF	TGTGCCAGCTCACGGGACAGCCATAACTATGGCTACACCTTC
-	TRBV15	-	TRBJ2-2	CATSRDSPLAGELFF	TGTGCCACCAGCAGAGATAGCCCCTTAGCAGGGGAGCTGTTTTTT
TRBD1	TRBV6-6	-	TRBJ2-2	CASSYSGQGSTGELFF	TGTGCCAGCAGTTACTCAGGACAGGGAAGCACCGGGGAGCTGTTTTTT
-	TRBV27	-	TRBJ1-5	CASSLFGGNDQPQHF	TGTGCCAGCAGTTTATTTGGAGGGAACGATCAGCCCCAGCATTTT
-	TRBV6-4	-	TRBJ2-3	CASSDRSHTDTQYF	TGTGCCAGCAGTGACCGAAGCCACACAGATACGCAGTATTTT
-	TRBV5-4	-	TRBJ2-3	CASSFLLQGGTDTQYF	TGTGCCAGCAGCTTCCTCCTCCAGGGCGGCACAGATACGCAGTATTTT
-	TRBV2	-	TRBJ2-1	CASIQGSYNEQFF	TGTGCCAGCATTCAGGGGTCCTACAATGAGCAGTTCTTC
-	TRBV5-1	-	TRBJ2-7	CASSLRGGRYEQYF	TGCGCCAGCAGCTTAAGAGGGGGTCGCTACGAGCAGTACTTC
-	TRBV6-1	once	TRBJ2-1	CASSERGDRSYNEQFF	TGTGCCAGCAGTGAGCGGGGCGATCGTTCCTACAATGAGCAGTTCTTC
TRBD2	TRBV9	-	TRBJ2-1	CASSVKREPSGGYNEQFF	TGTGCCAGCAGCGTCAAGCGGGAGCCCTCCGGGGGCTACAATGAGCAGTTCTTC
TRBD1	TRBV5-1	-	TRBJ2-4	CASSFEYRGPKNIQYF	TGCGCCAGCAGCTTTGAATACAGGGGACCCAAAAACATTCAGTACTTC
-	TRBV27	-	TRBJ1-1	CASSPGRGRGDTEAFF	TGTGCCAGCAGCCCCGGGCGAGGGCGCGGCGACACTGAAGCTTTCTTT
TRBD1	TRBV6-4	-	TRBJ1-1	CASSDSRDRESEAFF	TGTGCCAGCAGTGACTCCCGGGACAGGGAGTCTGAAGCTTTCTTT